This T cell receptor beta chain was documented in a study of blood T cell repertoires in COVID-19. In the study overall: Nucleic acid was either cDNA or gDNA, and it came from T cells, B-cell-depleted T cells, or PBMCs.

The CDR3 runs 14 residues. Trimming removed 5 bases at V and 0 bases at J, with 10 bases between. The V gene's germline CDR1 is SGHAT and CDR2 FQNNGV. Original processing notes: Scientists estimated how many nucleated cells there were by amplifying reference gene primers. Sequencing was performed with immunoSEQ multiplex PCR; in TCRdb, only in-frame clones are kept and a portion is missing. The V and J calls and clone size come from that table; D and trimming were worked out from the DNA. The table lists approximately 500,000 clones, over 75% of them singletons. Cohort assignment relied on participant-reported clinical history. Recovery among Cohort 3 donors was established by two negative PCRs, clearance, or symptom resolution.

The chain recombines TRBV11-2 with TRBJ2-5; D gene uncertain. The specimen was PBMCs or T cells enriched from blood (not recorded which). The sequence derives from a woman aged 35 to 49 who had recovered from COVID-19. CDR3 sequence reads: CASSHPEDQETQYF. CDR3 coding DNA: TGTGCCAGCAGCCACCCCGAGGACCAAGAGACCCAGTACTTC.